This is a list of T cell receptor beta chains from one sample in a study of blood T cell repertoires in COVID-19. Here immunoSEQ multiplex PCR was the method, and the copy in TCRdb shows in-frame clones only, minus some. The table lists about 70,000 clones, roughly 82% of them singletons. The sample was peripheral blood. These receptors were collected from a woman aged 80 or over with active or convalescent COVID-19. Each CDR3 is given with its conserved first and last residue. A D gene is named only where the DNA matches it firmly. Rows give clone size only sometimes, using once, few, many, or a class for an expanded clone.

V	D	J	length	size	CDR3	DNA
TRBV10-3	NA	TRBJ2-1	12	NA	CAIRLVSDEQFF	TGTGCCATCAGACTAGTCTCGGATGAGCAGTTCTTC
TRBV3-1/TRBV3-2	NA	TRBJ1-4	15	few	CASSQDRTAREKLFF	TGTGCCAGCAGCCAAGATAGGACAGCCAGAGAAAAACTGTTTTTT
TRBV7-9	TRBD1	TRBJ1-3	16	NA	CASSSPGQSSGNTIYF	TGTGCCAGCAGCTCCCCGGGACAGAGCTCTGGAAACACCATATATTTT
TRBV5-4	TRBD2	TRBJ2-3	15	once	CASSLAASGGDTQYF	TGTGCCAGCAGCTTGGCGGCTAGCGGTGGAGATACGCAGTATTTT
TRBV20-1	NA	TRBJ1-1	14	NA	CSASQGFLDTEAFF	TGCAGTGCTAGTCAGGGGTTTCTTGACACTGAAGCTTTCTTT
TRBV7-2	NA	TRBJ2-1	15	few	CASSPSMSSYNEQFF	TGTGCCAGCAGCCCGAGTATGAGCTCCTACAATGAGCAGTTCTTC
TRBV5-6	TRBD1	TRBJ2-2	17	NA	CASSFDDRARVTGELFF	TGTGCCAGCAGCTTTGACGACAGGGCGCGGGTCACCGGGGAGCTGTTTTTT
TRBV19	TRBD1	TRBJ2-3	15	NA	CASSLRDSPTDTQYF	TGTGCCAGCTCCCTCCGGGACAGTCCCACAGATACGCAGTATTTT
TRBV6-1	NA	TRBJ1-3	15	NA	CASSEGGYSGNTIYF	TGTGCCAGCAGTGAAGGAGGGTACTCTGGAAACACCATATATTTT
TRBV6-2/TRBV6-3	NA	TRBJ1-3	14	once	CASSWSTPGNTIYF	TGTGCCAGCAGCTGGAGTACGCCTGGAAACACCATATATTTT
TRBV3-1/TRBV3-2	TRBD1	TRBJ1-5	14	NA	CASSQTGGRQPQHF	TGTGCCAGCAGCCAAACAGGGGGCCGGCAGCCCCAGCATTTT
TRBV14	NA	TRBJ2-7	14	NA	CASSRLEGGYEQYF	TGTGCCAGCAGCCGACTAGAAGGAGGTTACGAGCAGTACTTC
TRBV6-5	TRBD2	TRBJ2-1	16	NA	CASSYSGTSNPHEQFF	TGTGCCAGCAGTTACTCAGGGACTAGCAATCCCCATGAGCAGTTCTTC
TRBV29-1	TRBD1	TRBJ1-1	13	NA	CSGKTGGETEAFF	TGCAGCGGGAAAACAGGGGGTGAAACTGAAGCTTTCTTT
TRBV19	NA	TRBJ2-1	15	few	CASSPGQGRGNEQFF	TGTGCCAGTAGTCCTGGCCAGGGGCGAGGCAATGAGCAGTTCTTC
TRBV28	NA	TRBJ2-7	15	NA	CASSIAGAGMYEQYF	TGTGCCAGCAGCATCGCCGGGGCGGGGATGTACGAGCAGTACTTC
TRBV5-6	TRBD1	TRBJ2-5	14	NA	CASSWDRGYETQYF	TGTGCCAGCAGCTGGGACAGGGGTTATGAGACCCAGTACTTC
TRBV19	TRBD1	TRBJ2-1	15	NA	CASSIQQGAPNEQFF	TGTGCCAGTAGTATCCAACAGGGGGCCCCCAATGAGCAGTTCTTC
TRBV19	TRBD2	TRBJ2-3	14	many	CASSTGGSKYTQYF	TGTGCCAGTAGTACGGGGGGGAGCAAATATACGCAGTATTTT
TRBV2	NA	TRBJ1-1	13	NA	CASTVSLNTEAFF	TGTGCCAGCACGGTCTCCCTGAACACTGAAGCTTTCTTT
TRBV2	TRBD2	TRBJ2-5	14	NA	CATQDALALETQYF	TGTGCCACCCAAGACGCACTAGCGTTGGAGACCCAGTACTTC
TRBV18	NA	TRBJ2-2	14	NA	CASSPTRDTGELFF	TGTGCCAGCTCACCAACGAGGGATACCGGGGAGCTGTTTTTT
TRBV19	NA	TRBJ1-1	14	NA	CASSIREADTEAFF	TGTGCCAGTAGTATCCGTGAGGCAGACACTGAAGCTTTCTTT